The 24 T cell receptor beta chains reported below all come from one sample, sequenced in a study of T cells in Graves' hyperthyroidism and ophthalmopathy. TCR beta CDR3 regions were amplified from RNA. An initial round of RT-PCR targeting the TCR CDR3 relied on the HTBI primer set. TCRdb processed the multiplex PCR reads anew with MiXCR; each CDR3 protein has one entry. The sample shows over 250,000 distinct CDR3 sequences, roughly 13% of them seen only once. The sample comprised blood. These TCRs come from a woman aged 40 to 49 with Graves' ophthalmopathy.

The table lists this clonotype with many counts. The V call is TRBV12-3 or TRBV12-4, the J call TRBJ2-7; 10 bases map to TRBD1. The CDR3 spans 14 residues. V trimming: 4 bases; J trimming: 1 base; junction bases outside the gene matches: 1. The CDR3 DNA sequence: TGTGCCAGCAGTTGGACAGGGGGTTCCTACGAGCAGTACTTC. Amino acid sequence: CASSWTGGSYEQYF.

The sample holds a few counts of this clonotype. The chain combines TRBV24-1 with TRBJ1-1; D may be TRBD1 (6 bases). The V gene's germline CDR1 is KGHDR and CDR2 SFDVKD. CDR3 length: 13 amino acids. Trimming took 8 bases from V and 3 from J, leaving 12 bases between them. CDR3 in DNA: TGTGCCACCAAAGGACAGTGGGACACTGAAGCTTTCTTT. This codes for CATKGQWDTEAFF.

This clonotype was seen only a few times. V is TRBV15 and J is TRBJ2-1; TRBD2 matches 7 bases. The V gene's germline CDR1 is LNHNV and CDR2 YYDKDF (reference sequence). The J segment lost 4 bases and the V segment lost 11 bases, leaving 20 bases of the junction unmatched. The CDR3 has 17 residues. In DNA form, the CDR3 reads TGTGCCTCCGGCCGAGGGGCGATAGCGGGCTATTACAATGAGCAGTTCTTC. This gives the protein CASGRGAIAGYYNEQFF.

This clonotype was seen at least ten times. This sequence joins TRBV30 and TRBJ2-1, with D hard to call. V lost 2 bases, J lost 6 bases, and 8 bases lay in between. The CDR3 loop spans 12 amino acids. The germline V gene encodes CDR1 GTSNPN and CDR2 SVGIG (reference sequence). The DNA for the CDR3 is TGTGCCTGGAGTCCTCGCGGCAATGAGCAGTTCTTC. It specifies CAWSPRGNEQFF.

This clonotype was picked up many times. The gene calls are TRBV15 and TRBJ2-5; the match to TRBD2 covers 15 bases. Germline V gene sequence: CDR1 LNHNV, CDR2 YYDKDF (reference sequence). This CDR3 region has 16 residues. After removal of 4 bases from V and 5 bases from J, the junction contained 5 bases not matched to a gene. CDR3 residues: CATSKGLAGGRETQYF. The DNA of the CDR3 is TGTGCCACCAGCAAAGGACTAGCGGGAGGGCGGGAGACCCAGTACTTC. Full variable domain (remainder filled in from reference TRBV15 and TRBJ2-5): DAMVIQNPRYQVTQFGKPVTLSCSQTLNHNVMYWYQQKSSQAPKLLFHYYDKDFNNEADTPDNFQSRRPNTSFCFLDIRSPGLGDTAMYLCATSKGLAGGRETQYFGPGTRLLVL.

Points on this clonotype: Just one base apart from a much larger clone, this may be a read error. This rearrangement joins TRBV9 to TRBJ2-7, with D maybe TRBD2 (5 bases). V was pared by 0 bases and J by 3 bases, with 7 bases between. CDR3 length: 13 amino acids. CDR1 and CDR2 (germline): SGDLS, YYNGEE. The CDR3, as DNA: TGTGCCAGCAGCGTAGGGACTCGCTACGAGCAGTACTTC. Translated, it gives CASSVGTRYEQYF.

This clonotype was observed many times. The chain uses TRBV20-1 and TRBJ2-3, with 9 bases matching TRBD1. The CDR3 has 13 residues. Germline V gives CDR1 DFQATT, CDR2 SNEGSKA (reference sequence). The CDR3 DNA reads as TGCCGACAGGGGGGGACGGGCACAGATACGCAGTATTTT. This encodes CRQGGTGTDTQYF.

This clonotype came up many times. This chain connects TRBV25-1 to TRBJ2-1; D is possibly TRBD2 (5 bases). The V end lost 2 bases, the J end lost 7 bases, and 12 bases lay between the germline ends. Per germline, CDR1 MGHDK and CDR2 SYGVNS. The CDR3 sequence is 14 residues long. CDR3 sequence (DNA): TGTGCCAGCAGTGAACTCTTTGCGGGTAATGAGCAGTTCTTC. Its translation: CASSELFAGNEQFF.

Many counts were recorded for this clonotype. The CDR3 spells CSARKSLGGELFF. The CDR3 DNA sequence: TGCAGTGCTAGAAAGTCCCTCGGCGGGGAGCTGTTTTTT. The rearrangement uses TRBV20-1 and TRBJ2-2; the D is unclear. The CDR3 spans 13 residues. V was clipped by 2 bases and J by 7 bases, with 11 bases between them. CDR1 is DFQATT, CDR2 SNEGSKA, per germline (reference sequence).

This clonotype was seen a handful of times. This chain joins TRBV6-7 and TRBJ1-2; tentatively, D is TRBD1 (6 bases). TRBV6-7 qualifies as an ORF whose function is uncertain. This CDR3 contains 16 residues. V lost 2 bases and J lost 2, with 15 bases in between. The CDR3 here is CASSYGDKSRNYGYTF. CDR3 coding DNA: TGTGCCAGCAGTTACGGGGACAAGTCTCGCAACTATGGCTACACCTTC.

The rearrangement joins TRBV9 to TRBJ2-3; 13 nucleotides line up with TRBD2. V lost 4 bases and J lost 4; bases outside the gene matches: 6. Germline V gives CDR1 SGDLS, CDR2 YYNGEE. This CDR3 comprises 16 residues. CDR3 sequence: CASSPGLAGRADTQYF. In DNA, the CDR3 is TGTGCCAGCAGCCCGGGACTAGCGGGAAGGGCAGATACGCAGTATTTT.

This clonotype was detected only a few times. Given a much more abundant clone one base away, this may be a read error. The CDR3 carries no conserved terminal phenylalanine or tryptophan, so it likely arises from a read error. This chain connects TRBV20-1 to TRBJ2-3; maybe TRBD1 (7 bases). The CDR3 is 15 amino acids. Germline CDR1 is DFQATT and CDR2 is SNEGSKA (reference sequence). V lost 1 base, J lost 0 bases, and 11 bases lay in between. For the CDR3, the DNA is TGCAGTGCTAGAGTGACAGGGAGGAGCACAGATACGCAGTATCTT. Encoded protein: CSARVTGRSTDTQYL.

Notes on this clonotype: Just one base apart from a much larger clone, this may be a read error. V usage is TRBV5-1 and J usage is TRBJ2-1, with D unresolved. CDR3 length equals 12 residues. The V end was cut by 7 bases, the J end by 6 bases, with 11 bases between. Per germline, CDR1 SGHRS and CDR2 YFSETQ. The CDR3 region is CASGVPSNEQFF. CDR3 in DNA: TGCGCCAGCGGCGTTCCTTCCAATGAGCAGTTCTTC.

CDR3 nucleotides: TGCGCCAGCAGCCAAGATGTCACCGGACTAGCGGCGCAGTATTTT. It codes for CASSQDVTGLAAQYF. The rearrangement links TRBV4-1 to TRBJ2-3, with 10 bases lining up with TRBD2. The CDR3 contains 15 residues. Germline CDR1 is MGHRA and CDR2 is YSYEKL. Germline trimming cut 0 bases from V and 10 bases from J; bases unmatched to any gene: 7.

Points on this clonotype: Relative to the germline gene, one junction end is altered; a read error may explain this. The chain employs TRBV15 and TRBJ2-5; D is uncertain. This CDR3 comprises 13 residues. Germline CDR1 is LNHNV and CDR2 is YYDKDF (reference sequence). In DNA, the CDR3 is TGTGCCACCAGCAGAGCTAGACAAGAGTCCCAGTACTTC. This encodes CATSRARQESQYF. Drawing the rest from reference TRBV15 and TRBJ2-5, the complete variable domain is DAMVIQNPRYQVTQFGKPVTLSCSQTLNHNVMYWYQQKSSQAPKLLFHYYDKDFNNEADTPDNFQSRRPNTSFCFLDIRSPGLGDTAMYLCATSRARQESQYFGPGTRLLVL.

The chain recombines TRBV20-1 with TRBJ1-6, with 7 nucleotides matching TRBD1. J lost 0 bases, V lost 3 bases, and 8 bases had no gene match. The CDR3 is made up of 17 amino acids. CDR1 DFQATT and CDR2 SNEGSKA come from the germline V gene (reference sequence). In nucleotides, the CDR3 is TGCAGTGCTAGTCCCGGGACAGTAAGCTCCTATAATTCACCCCTCCACTTT. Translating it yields CSASPGTVSSYNSPLHF.

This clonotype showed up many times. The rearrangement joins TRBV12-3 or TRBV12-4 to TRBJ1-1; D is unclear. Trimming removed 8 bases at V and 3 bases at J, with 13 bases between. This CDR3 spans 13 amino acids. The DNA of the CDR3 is TGTGCCAGCCGGGCTATCCGGGACACTGAAGCTTTCTTT. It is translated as CASRAIRDTEAFF.

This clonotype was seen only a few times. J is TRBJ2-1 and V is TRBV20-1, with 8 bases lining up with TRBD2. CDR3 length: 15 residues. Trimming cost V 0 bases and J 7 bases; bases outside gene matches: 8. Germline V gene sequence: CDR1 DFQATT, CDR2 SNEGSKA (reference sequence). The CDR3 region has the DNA TGCAGTGCTAGAGATCCTGCGGGGGGCCTTAATGAGCAGTTCTTC. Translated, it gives CSARDPAGGLNEQFF.

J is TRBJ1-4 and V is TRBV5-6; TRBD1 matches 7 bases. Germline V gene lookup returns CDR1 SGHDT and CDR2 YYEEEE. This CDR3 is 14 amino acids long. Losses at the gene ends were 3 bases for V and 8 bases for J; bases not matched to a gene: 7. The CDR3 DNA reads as TGTGCCAGCAGCTCTCGCTGGACAGGAGAAAAACTGTTTTTT. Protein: CASSSRWTGEKLFF.

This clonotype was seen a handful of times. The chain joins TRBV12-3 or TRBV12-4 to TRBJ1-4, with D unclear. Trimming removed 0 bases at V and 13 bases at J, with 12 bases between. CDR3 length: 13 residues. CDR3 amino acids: CASSLAARGLLFF. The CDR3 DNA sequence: TGTGCCAGCAGTTTAGCTGCTCGGGGATTACTGTTTTTT.

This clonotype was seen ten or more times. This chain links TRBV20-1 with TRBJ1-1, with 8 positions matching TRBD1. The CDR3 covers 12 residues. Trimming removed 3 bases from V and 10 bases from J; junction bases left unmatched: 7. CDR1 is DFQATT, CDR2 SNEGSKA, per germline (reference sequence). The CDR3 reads CSASGTGGGAFF. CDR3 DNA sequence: TGCAGTGCTAGTGGGACAGGCGGGGGAGCTTTCTTT.

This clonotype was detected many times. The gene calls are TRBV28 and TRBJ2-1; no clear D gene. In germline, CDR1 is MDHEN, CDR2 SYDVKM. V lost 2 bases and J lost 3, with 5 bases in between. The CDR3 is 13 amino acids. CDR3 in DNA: TGTGCCAGCAGTTTAGATGTCTACAATGAGCAGTTCTTC. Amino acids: CASSLDVYNEQFF.

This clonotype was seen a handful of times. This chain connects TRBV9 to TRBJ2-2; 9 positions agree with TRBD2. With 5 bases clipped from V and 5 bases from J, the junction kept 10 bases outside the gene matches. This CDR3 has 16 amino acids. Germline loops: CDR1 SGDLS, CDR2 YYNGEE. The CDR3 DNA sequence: TGTGCCAGCAGGCCTAGGGCGGGGGGGCCTACCGGGGAGCTGTTTTTT. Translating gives CASRPRAGGPTGELFF.

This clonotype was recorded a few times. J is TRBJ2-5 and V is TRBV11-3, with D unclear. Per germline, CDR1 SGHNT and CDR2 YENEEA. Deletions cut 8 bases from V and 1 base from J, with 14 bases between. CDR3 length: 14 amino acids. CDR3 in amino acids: CASGPNGAQETQYF. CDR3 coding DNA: TGTGCCAGCGGCCCAAACGGAGCCCAAGAGACCCAGTACTTC.